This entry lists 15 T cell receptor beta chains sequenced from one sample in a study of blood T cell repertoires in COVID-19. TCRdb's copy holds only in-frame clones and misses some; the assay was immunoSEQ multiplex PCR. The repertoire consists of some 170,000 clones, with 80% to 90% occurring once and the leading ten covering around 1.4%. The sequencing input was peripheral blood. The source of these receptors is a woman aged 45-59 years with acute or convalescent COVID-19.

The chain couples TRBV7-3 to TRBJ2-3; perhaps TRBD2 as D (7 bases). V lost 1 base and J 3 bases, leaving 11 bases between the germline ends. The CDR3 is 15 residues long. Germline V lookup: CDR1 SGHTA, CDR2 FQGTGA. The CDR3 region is CASSLRRGPTDTQYF. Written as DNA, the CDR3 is TGTGCCAGCAGCTTAAGGCGGGGGCCGACAGATACGCAGTATTTT.

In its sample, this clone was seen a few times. The CDR3 loop is CAWRGTKDTQYF. The CDR3, as DNA: TGTGCCTGGCGGGGTACAAAAGATACGCAGTATTTT. The chain is built from TRBV30 and TRBJ2-3, with D perhaps TRBD2 (5 bases). The CDR3 spans 12 residues. The V and J ends lost 5 bases and 5 bases respectively, with 11 bases between them. Germline CDR1 is GTSNPN and CDR2 is SVGIG (reference sequence). Full variable domain (remainder filled in from reference TRBV30 and TRBJ2-3): SQTIHQWPATLVQPVGSPLSLECTVEGTSNPNLYWYRQAAGRGLQLLFYSVGIGQISSEVPQNLSASRPQDRQFILSSKKLLLSDSGFYLCAWRGTKDTQYFGPGTRLTVL.

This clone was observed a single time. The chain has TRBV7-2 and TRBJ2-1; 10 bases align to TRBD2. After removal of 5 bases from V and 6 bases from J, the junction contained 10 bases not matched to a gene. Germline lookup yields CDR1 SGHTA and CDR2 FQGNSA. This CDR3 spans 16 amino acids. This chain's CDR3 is CASSAVLAGVPNEQFF. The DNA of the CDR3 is TGTGCCAGCAGCGCCGTTCTAGCGGGAGTGCCCAATGAGCAGTTCTTC.

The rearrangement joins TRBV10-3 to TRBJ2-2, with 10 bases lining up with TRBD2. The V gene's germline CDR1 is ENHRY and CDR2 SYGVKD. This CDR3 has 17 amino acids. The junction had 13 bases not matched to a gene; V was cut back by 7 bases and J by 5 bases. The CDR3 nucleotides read TGTGCCATCACTGCTAGCGGGAGTAGTTTAAGGACCGGGGAGCTGTTTTTT. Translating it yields CAITASGSSLRTGELFF.

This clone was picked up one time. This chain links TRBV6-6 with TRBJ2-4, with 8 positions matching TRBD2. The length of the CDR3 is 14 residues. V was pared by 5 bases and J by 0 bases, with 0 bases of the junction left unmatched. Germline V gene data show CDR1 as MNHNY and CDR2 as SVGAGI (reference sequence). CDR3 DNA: TGTGCCAGCAGTAGCGGGGGAGCCAAAAACATTCAGTACTTC. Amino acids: CASSSGGAKNIQYF.

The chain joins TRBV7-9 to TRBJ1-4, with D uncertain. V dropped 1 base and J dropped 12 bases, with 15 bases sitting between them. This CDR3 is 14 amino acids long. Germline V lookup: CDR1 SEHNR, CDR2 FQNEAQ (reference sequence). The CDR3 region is CASSLGLDGVELFF. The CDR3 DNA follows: TGTGCCAGCAGCTTAGGTTTGGACGGGGTCGAACTGTTTTTT.

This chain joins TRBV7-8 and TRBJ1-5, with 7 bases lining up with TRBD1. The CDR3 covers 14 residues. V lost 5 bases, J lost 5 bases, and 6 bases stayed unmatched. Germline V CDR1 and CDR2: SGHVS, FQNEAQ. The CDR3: CASSPGTVDQPQHF. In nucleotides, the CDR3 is TGTGCCAGCAGCCCCGGGACAGTCGATCAGCCCCAGCATTTT.

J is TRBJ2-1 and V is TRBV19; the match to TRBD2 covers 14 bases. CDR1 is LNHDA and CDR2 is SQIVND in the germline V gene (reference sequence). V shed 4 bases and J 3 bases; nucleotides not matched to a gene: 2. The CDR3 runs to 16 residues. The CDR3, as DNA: TGTGCCAGTAGTAGACTAGCGGGGGGGAGCTACAATGAGCAGTTCTTC. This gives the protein CASSRLAGGSYNEQFF.

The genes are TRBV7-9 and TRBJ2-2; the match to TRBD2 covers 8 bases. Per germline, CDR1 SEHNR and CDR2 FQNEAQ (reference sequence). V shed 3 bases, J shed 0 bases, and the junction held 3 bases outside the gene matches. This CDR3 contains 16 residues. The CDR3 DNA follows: TGTGCCAGCAGCTTGAGCGGGGGCCCGAACACCGGGGAGCTGTTTTTT. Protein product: CASSLSGGPNTGELFF.

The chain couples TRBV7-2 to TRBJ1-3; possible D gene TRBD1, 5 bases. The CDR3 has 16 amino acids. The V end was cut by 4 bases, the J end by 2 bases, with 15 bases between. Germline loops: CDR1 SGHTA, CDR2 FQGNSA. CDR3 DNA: TGTGCCAGCAGCTCCCAGGGATCAGGGACTGGAAACACCATATATTTT. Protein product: CASSSQGSGTGNTIYF.

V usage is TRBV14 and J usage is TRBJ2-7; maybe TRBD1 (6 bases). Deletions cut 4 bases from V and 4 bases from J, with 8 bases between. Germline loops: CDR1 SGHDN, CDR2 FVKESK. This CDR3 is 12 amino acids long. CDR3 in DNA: TGTGCCAGCAGCCTACAGGGTTACGAGCAGTACTTC. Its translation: CASSLQGYEQYF.

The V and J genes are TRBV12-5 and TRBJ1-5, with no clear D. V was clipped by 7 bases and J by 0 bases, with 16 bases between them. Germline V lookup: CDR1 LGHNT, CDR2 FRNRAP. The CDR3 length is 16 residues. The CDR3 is CASAPVYDYSNQPQHF. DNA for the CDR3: TGTGCTAGTGCCCCGGTATACGATTATAGCAATCAGCCCCAGCATTTT.

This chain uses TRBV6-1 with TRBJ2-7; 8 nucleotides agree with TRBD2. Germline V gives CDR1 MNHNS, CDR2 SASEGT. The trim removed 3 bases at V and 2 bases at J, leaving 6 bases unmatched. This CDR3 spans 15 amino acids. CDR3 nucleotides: TGTGCCAGCAGTGATGGTAGCGGGAAAGCCTACGAGCAGTACTTC. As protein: CASSDGSGKAYEQYF.

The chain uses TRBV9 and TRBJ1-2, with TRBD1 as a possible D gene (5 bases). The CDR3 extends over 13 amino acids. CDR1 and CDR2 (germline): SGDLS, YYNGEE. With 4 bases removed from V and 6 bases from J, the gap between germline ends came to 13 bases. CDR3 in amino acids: CASSPLWGDGYTF. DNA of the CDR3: TGTGCCAGCAGCCCTCTATGGGGGGATGGCTACACCTTC.

The CDR3 spells CASSQGGSAFF. The CDR3 bases are TGTGCCAGCAGCCAGGGGGGATCAGCTTTCTTT. This rearrangement joins TRBV3-1 (or the pseudogene TRBV3-2) to TRBJ1-1; D is possibly TRBD1 (5 bases). Trimming stripped 3 bases from V and 10 bases from J, with 9 bases between. The CDR3 runs to 11 residues. The germline gives CDR1 LGHDT, CDR2 YNNKEL (reference sequence).